This entry is about one TCR beta chain. Its antigen is not known. The sample comes from a study of cytomegalovirus exposure and HLA in healthy donors. Turning to the study itself: For the approximately 360 genotyped donors, roughly 81% fell within the Caucasian-associated ancestry cluster.

The CDR3 spans 14 residues. Germline CDR1 and CDR2: SGHNT and YENEEA. V was trimmed by 5 bases and J by 2 bases, leaving 13 bases between them. Notes on the study in general: Most subjects had HLA-A and HLA-B alleles reportedly predicted accurately by TCR beta sequences. Most likely, a cluster of highly shared sequence variants arose as a sequencing artifact. Specificity for CMV antigens was confirmed in vitro for a few of the CMV-associated chains.

The PCR had 60 Vbeta and 13 Jbeta primers. Assay used: immunoSEQ multiplex PCR; TCRdb lists only in-frame clones, some missing. The table shows approximately 75,000 clones, with 65% to 70% occurring only once. The J gene is TRBJ2-7, the V gene TRBV11-3; the D gene is possibly TRBD2 (6 bases). This receptor was taken from a man in his forties in good health and CMV-seropositive. Sequencing was performed on PBMCs. The CDR3 loop reads CASSPRDLPYEQYF. DNA of the CDR3: TGTGCCAGCAGCCCGCGGGATCTACCCTACGAGCAGTACTTC.